This TCR beta chain is drawn from a study of response to subunit inactivated influenza vaccine. Points from the study as a whole: It was suggested by the authors that few new T cells are recruited by each seasonal influenza vaccination.

Germline lookup yields CDR1 LNHDA and CDR2 SQIVND (reference sequence). V lost 1 base to trimming and J lost 4 bases, with 10 bases between them. CDR3 length: 15 residues. Worth noting for this clonotype: Its antigen is as yet unknown.

TCRdb reprocessed the RT-PCR reads via MiXCR and lists one record per CDR3 protein. This sample yields hundreds of thousands of distinct CDR3 sequences, of which about 18% are seen a single time; under 13% belongs to the top ten. Source: PBMCs from blood, taken less than 6 days after vaccination. This TCR was recovered from a man aged 50 or older who received an inactivated influenza vaccine. V and J are TRBV19 and TRBJ2-2; the D is unclear. CDR3 protein: CASSIGQNPTGELFF. The CDR3, as DNA: TGTGCCAGTAGTATAGGTCAGAATCCCACCGGGGAGCTGTTTTTT. The full variable domain, completed using reference TRBV19 and TRBJ2-2, is DGGITQSPKYLFRKEGQNVTLSCEQNLNHDAMYWYRQDPGQGLRLIYYSQIVNDFQKGDIAEGYSVSREKKESFPLTVTSAQKNPTAFYLCASSIGQNPTGELFFGEGSRLTVL.